This record covers a single T cell receptor (beta chain). The source of the sample is a study of Ad26.COV2.S vaccination and SARS-CoV-2 variants. Sequencing used immunoSEQ multiplex PCR; TCRdb keeps in-frame clones, though not all of them. The table includes around 380,000 clones, 80% to 90% detected once. Stated treatment: about 20 received Ad26.COV2.S at low or high dose, single or two shots; several received placebo; per-sample allocation not given. Sampling took place 63 days after the first vaccine or placebo injection. Germline V gene data show CDR1 as SGHRS and CDR2 as YFSETQ. This CDR3 comprises 21 residues. Unmatched junction bases numbered 22, after V lost 1 base and J lost 7 bases.

The chain links TRBV5-1 to TRBJ2-2; 10 bases fit TRBD2. The sequences come from peripheral blood, collected in a trial of Ad26.COV2.S vaccine versus placebo. This TCR derives from a person aged 18 to 65 who received the Ad26.COV2.S COVID-19 vaccine or a placebo. The CDR3 DNA reads as TGCGCCAGCAGCTTGCACCACCGTTATCTAGCGGGAGAGGGAACAAACGGGGAGCTGTTTTTT. It codes for CASSLHHRYLAGEGTNGELFF.